In this sample, the clone carrying this TCR beta chain turned up a few times. The antigen remains unidentified. This record belongs to a study of OX40 agonist ivuxolimab in advanced cancers. Study results and limitations: There was clonal expansion of CD4+ and CD8+ blood T cells by week 6 at 0.1 to 3.0 mg/kg. Partial responders receiving 0.1-3.0 mg/kg showed among the lowest clonal expansion.

Germline lookup yields CDR1 SGDLS and CDR2 YYNGEE. This CDR3 is 16 amino acids long. The V and J ends lost 0 bases and 5 bases respectively, with 15 bases between them. Using immunoSEQ multiplex PCR, the repertoire was profiled, and TCRdb retains in-frame clones only, with some absent. This table holds around 50,000 clones, 75% to 90% found once. The starting material was CD4+ or CD8+ T cells sorted from blood, obtained in a trial of the OX40 agonist ivuxolimab. The clonotype comes from an adult with an advanced solid tumor such as melanoma, head and neck, liver or kidney cancer. The chain combines TRBV9 with TRBJ2-1, with D maybe TRBD2 (5 bases). CDR3 sequence reads: CASSVDSGLSNNEQFF. The CDR3 nucleotides are TGTGCCAGCAGCGTAGACTCAGGACTGTCTAACAATGAGCAGTTCTTC.